The clone carrying this T cell receptor beta chain occurred a few times. Its antigen remains unidentified. This sample was taken from a study of cytomegalovirus exposure and HLA in healthy donors. V was trimmed by 3 bases and J by 5 bases, leaving 10 bases between them. CDR1 is ENHRY and CDR2 is SYGVKD in the germline V gene. The CDR3 sequence is 14 residues long. The PCR made use of 60 Vbeta and 13 Jbeta primers. Clones were read by immunoSEQ multiplex PCR, and TCRdb kept only the in-frame ones, dropping some. The sample holds some 200,000 clones; around 77% are singletons and the top ten take under 3%. Findings and limits, study-wide: Some public TCRs appeared in many individuals, while most sequences were rare.

This clonotype was obtained from a woman under 40 in good health and CMV-seronegative. The source material was PBMCs. The V and J genes are TRBV10-3 and TRBJ1-4; D might be TRBD1 (6 bases). CDR3 sequence reads: CAISDRGINEKLFF. CDR3 sequence (DNA): TGTGCCATCAGTGACAGGGGTATCAATGAAAAACTGTTTTTT.